The entry below describes one TCR beta chain. Its antigen is undetermined. The data are from a study of CD4 T cells in relation to SARS-CoV-2 and coronaviruses. Study background: Negative control cultures got HIV-1 Nef peptides or no peptide. Shared crossreactive spike epitopes were mapped to their HLA restriction.

Repertoires were generated with immunoSEQ multiplex PCR, while TCRdb's copy carries only in-frame clones and drops some. The sample includes about 17,000 clones, roughly 83% of them seen just once. CDR3 length: 15 amino acids. Trimming removed 4 bases at V and 1 base at J, with 14 bases between. CDR1 and CDR2 from the germline V gene are SGHRS and YFSETQ. Unexposed donor CD4+ T cells date from about 2011-2018, before the COVID-19 pandemic. CD4+ T cells were isolated from the cells after roughly 11 days of culture. As cell numbers allowed, unexposed-donor CD4+ T cells faced SARS-CoV-2 S/N and four cold-coronavirus spikes.

Sequenced sample: CD4+ T cells from PBMCs, cultured in vitro. The V gene is TRBV5-1, the J gene TRBJ2-5; no clear D gene. This TCR derives from a human donor in good health. The DNA for the CDR3 is TGCGCCAGCAGCCCGGCCGGGCAACTCCAAGAGACCCAGTACTTC. This translates into CASSPAGQLQETQYF.